This record concerns one TCR beta chain sequence. V was clipped by 6 bases and J by 4 bases; unmatched bases: 6. This CDR3 comprises 15 residues. Germline lookup yields CDR1 MDHEN and CDR2 SYDVKM. Study processing details: Quantification of nucleated cells was approximated via reference gene primer amplification. Sequencing was performed with immunoSEQ multiplex PCR; in TCRdb, only in-frame clones are kept and a portion is missing. V and J calls and clone size are given by that table; D and trimming were obtained from the DNA. Of fewer than 30,000 clones listed, approximately 92% are singletons. The data are from a study of blood T cell repertoires in COVID-19. Study-wide background: Acute and convalescent COVID-19 specimens originated in the United States, Italy and Spain. Sources were T cells, B-cell-depleted T cells, or PBMCs; the material itself was cDNA or gDNA.

This TCR came from a human donor in a cohort sampled during active COVID-19. The J gene is TRBJ2-5, the V gene TRBV28; TRBD1 matches at 12 bases. The sequenced material came from peripheral blood. The CDR3 nucleotides read TGTGCCAGCAGGGATCCGGGACAGGGGGCAGAGACCCAGTACTTC. This translates into CASRDPGQGAETQYF.